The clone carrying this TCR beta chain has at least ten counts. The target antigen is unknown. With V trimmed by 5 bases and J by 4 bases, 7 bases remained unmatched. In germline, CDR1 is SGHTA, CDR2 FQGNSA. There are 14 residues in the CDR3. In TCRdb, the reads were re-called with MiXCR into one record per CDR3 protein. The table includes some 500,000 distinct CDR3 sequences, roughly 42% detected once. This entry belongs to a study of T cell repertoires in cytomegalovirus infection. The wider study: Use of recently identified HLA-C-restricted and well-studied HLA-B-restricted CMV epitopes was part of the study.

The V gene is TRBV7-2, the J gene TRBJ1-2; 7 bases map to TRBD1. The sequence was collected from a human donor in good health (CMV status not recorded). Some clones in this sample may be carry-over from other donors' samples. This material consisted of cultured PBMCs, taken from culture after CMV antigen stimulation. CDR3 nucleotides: TGTGCCAGCAGCCGGACAGGCCTCAGCTATGGCTACACCTTC. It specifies CASSRTGLSYGYTF.